The sequence of this TCR beta chain was determined in a study of cytomegalovirus exposure and HLA in healthy donors. General study points: The study assumed roughly uniform donor sequencing depth for presence/absence analyses.

With 60 Vbeta and 13 Jbeta primers, the PCR was carried out. Sequencing used immunoSEQ multiplex PCR; TCRdb keeps in-frame clones, though not all of them. The repertoire consists of roughly 180,000 clones, with roughly 84% occurring once and the leading ten covering 0.2% to 0.3%. Comments on this clone: Its antigen is unknown.

Germline CDR1 reads SGHVS; CDR2 reads FQNEAQ. The CDR3 loop spans 17 amino acids. V shed 2 bases, J shed 3 bases, and the junction held 9 bases outside the gene matches. This sequence joins TRBV7-8 and TRBJ2-7, with 11 bases lining up with TRBD2. This receptor was obtained from a boy aged 5-17 years in good health and CMV-seronegative. Sequencing input: PBMCs. CDR3 in DNA: TGTGCCAGCAGCTTAAGGGTAGCGGGAGGGCTGAACTACGAGCAGTACTTC. This translates into CASSLRVAGGLNYEQYF.